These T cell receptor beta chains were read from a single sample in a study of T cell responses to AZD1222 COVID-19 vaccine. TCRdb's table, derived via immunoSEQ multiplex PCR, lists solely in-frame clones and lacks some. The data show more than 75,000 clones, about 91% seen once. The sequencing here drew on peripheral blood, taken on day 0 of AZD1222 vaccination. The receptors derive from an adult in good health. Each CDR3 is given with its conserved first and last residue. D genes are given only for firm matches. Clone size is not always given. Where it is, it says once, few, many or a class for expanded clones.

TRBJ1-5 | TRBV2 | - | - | TGTGCCAGCAGTGAAGGTTTGGGCAGCAGGAATCAGCCCCAGCATTTT | CASSEGLGSRNQPQHF
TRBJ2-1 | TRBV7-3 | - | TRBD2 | TGTGCCAGCAGCTCGCGGGGACTAGCGGGAACTAATGAGCAGTTCTTC | CASSSRGLAGTNEQFF
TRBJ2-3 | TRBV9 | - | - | TGTGCCAGCAGCGTGTCACCTCTCCGCACAGATACGCAGTATTTT | CASSVSPLRTDTQYF
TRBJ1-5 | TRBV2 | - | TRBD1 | TGTGCCAGCAGTGAGGACAGGACGGGTCAGCCCCAGCATTTT | CASSEDRTGQPQHF
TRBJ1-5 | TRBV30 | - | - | TGTGCCTGGAGTGAGGGGTCCAATCAGCCCCAGCATTTT | CAWSEGSNQPQHF
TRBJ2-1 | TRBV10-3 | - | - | TGTGCCATCAGATCAACCGGGACGGATTACAATGAGCAGTTCTTC | CAIRSTGTDYNEQFF
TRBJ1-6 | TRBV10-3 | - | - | TGTGCCATCAGTGGCACCCAAGGGGCTTTTAATTCACCCCTCCACTTT | CAISGTQGAFNSPLHF
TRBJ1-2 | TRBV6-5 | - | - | TGTGCCAGCAGTTATCCGGACGGAGCTAACTATGGCTACACCTTC | CASSYPDGANYGYTF
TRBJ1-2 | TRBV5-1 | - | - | TGCGCCAGCAGCTTGATCCCGGGATCCCATGGCTACACCTTC | CASSLIPGSHGYTF
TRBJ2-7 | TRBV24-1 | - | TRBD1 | TGTGCCACCAGTGATATAGGGGGCGACGAGCAGTACTTC | CATSDIGGDEQYF
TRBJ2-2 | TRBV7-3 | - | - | TGTGCCAGCAGCCCCCAGGGTTCCGGGGAGCTGTTTTTT | CASSPQGSGELFF
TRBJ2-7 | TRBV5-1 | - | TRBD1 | TGCGCCAGCAGCTCCGGGCCAGGGGGCTACGAGCAGTACTTC | CASSSGPGGYEQYF
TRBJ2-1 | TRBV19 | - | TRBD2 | TGTGCCAGTAGTATGGGACTAGAGGAGTTCTTC | CASSMGLEEFF
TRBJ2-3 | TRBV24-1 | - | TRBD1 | TGTGCCACCAGTGACCGACAGGGGGCAGATACGCAGTATTTT | CATSDRQGADTQYF
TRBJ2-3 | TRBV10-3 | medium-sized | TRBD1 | TGTGCCATCAGGCCGGGACAGGGCACAGATACGCAGTATTTT | CAIRPGQGTDTQYF
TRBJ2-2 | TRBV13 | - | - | TGTGCCAGCAGCTTATTTGGGGAGCTGTTTTTT | CASSLFGELFF
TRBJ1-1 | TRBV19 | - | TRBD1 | TGTGCCAGTAGTATAATTCGGACAGGGGTTCACACTGAAGCTTTCTTT | CASSIIRTGVHTEAFF
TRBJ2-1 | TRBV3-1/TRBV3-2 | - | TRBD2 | TGTGCCAGCAGCCAAGTTTGGCGGGGGGGGAACAATGAGCAGTTCTTC | CASSQVWRGGNNEQFF
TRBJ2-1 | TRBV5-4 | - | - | TGTGCCAGCAGCTTGAACGGTGAGCAGTTCTTC | CASSLNGEQFF
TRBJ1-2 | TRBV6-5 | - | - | TGTGCCAGCAGTTACTCGATCTCGGGGGCGCAAGGCTACACCTTC | CASSYSISGAQGYTF
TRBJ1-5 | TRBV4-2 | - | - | TGTGCCAGCAGCCAACGCATGGGGACACCAGAGATTAGCAATCAGCCCCAGCATTTT | CASSQRMGTPEISNQPQHF
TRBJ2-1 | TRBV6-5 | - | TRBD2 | TGTGCCAGCAGTCTAGCGGATTTCTACAATGAGCAGTTCTTC | CASSLADFYNEQFF
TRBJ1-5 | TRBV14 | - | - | TGTGCCAGCAGCCAGTCAAATAGCAATCAGCCCCAGCATTTT | CASSQSNSNQPQHF
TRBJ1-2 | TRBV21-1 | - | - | TGTGCCAGCAGCAATGGCAGGACCCCCCAACCCCTTAACTATGGCTACACCTTC | CASSNGRTPQPLNYGYTF
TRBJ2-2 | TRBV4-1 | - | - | TGCGCCAGCAGCCAAGGGCACGACACCGGGGAGCTGTTTTTT | CASSQGHDTGELFF
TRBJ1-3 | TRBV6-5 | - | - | TGTGCCAGCAGTTACTCGGGTCCTTCTGGAAACACCATATATTTT | CASSYSGPSGNTIYF